What follows are 2 T cell receptor beta chains derived from one specimen sequenced in a study of T-cell reconstitution after alpha-beta-depleted transplantation in children. Preparation of the TCRbeta library involved a method that used unique molecular identifiers. TCRdb passed the PCR reads through MiXCR, listing each CDR3 protein once. The sample carries around 200,000 distinct CDR3 sequences, 8.5% to 10% recorded once. The starting material was PBMCs from the stem cell graft donor, obtained from the stem cell graft. These receptors came from a human donor who donated a stem cell graft to a child with acute lymphoblastic leukemia.

The chain's CDR3 is CAWSVQGTEAFF. The CDR3 DNA sequence: TGTGCCTGGAGTGTACAGGGAACTGAAGCTTTCTTT. The chain is built from TRBV30 and TRBJ1-1; perhaps TRBD1 as D (6 bases). This CDR3 contains 12 residues. V was trimmed by 0 bases and J by 5 bases, leaving 7 bases between them. Per germline, CDR1 GTSNPN and CDR2 SVGIG (reference sequence).

The table lists this clonotype with a few counts. The gene calls are TRBV6-1 and TRBJ1-2; D gene ambiguous. Germline lookup yields CDR1 MNHNS and CDR2 SASEGT. V lost 2 bases and J lost 2, with 3 bases in between. The CDR3 contains 12 residues. The DNA for the CDR3 is TGTGCCAGCAGTGAACGGAACTATGGCTACACCTTC. The encoded protein is CASSERNYGYTF.